The clone carrying this T cell receptor (beta chain) was found a few times. The antigen is not known. The junction had 6 bases not matched to a gene; V was cut back by 4 bases and J by 4 bases. The CDR3 spans 14 residues. Constant-segment primers served in 5'RACE that generated TCR alpha and TCR beta cDNA libraries bearing sample barcodes and UMIs. TCRdb ran MiXCR on the 5' RACE reads and lists one entry per CDR3 protein. The table includes some 330,000 distinct CDR3 sequences, around a fifth detected once. The sample originates from a study of T-cell memory formation after mild COVID-19. General study results and limits: The pre-infection memory compartment contained some responding clones, suggesting cross-reactive memory joined.

V gene TRBV12-3 or TRBV12-4 combines with J gene TRBJ2-5; 7 nucleotides line up with TRBD1. The specimen was PBMCs or a T cell subset sorted from them (not recorded which). This TCR derives from an adult woman who had mild COVID-19 (a few samples of this study predate the infection). Cell type and time point are not known. In nucleotides, the CDR3 is TGTGCCAGCAGTTCGGACAGGCGGGTAGAGACCCAGTACTTC. This encodes CASSSDRRVETQYF.